The present TCR beta chain was sequenced within a study of lymphopenia after photon versus proton radiotherapy. Study results and limitations: Only patients who died were analyzed for survival; proton advantage is unproven. After the lymphocyte nadir, photon-treated repertoires showed oligoclonal expansion, especially of CD8+ Temra cells. Photon-treated patients lost naive T cells and TCR diversity; proton-treated stayed stable.

Germline CDR1 reads MNHEY; CDR2 reads SVGAGI. V was cut by 7 bases and J by 7 bases, with 13 bases left in between. The CDR3 runs 13 residues. Concerning this clone: Its antigen is as yet unknown.

Sequencing was performed with immunoSEQ multiplex PCR; in TCRdb, only in-frame clones are kept and a portion is missing. The sample has 25,000 to 35,000 clones; about 86% are singletons. The V gene is TRBV6-5, the J gene TRBJ1-4; no firm D call. The sample consisted of peripheral blood, taken from a patient treated with proton-based radiotherapy. This sequence originates from a woman aged 55 to 70 with cholangiocarcinoma. Some clones in this sample may be carry-over from other donors' samples. The CDR3 spells CASKAPAGEKLFF. For the CDR3, the DNA is TGTGCCAGCAAAGCGCCGGCGGGTGAAAAACTGTTTTTT.